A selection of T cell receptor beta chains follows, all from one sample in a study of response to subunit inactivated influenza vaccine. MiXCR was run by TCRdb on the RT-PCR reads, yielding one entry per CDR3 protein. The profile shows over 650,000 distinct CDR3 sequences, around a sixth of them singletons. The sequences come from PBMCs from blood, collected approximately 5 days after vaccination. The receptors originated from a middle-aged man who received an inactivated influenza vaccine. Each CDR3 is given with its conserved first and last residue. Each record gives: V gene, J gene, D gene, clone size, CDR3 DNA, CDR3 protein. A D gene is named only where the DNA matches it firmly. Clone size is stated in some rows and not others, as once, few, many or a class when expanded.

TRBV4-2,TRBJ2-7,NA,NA,TGTGCCAGCAGTCGAGGCATAGGGGATTCCTACGAGCAGTACTTC,CASSRGIGDSYEQYF
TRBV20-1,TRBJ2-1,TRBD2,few,TGCAGTGCTGGCCGGACTAGCGGGGGGGCCGAGTTC,CSAGRTSGGAEF
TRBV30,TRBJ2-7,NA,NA,TGTGCCTGGAGCAGCTCCTACGAGCAGTACTTC,CAWSSSYEQYF
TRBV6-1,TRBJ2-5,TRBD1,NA,TGTGCCAGCAGAATGGGGACAGGGCGGCAAGAGACCCAGTACTTC,CASRMGTGRQETQYF
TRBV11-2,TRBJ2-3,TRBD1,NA,TGTGCCAGCAGCAAGACAGGGACCACAGATACGCAGTATTTT,CASSKTGTTDTQYF
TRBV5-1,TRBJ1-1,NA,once,TGCGCCAGCAGCTTGTCCCTAGCCACTGAAGCTTTCTTT,CASSLSLATEAFF
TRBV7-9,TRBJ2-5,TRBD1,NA,TGTGCCAGCAGCTTAGCGACAGGGAGTATCCAGTACTTC,CASSLATGSIQYF
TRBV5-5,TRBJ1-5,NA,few,TGTGCCAGCAGCTTGCGGGGAGAGGGAGTGCCCCAGCATTTT,CASSLRGEGVPQHF
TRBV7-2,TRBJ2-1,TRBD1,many,TGTGCCAGCAGCTTAGCGGATGGCAGGGGGTTCATCAATGAGCAGTTCTTC,CASSLADGRGFINEQFF
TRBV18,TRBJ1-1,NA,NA,TGTGCCAGCTCACAGGGTTATAATCTCGGGAACACTGAAGCTTTCTTT,CASSQGYNLGNTEAFF
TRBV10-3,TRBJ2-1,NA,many,TGTGCCATCCGGGGGGCTAGCGGACCGAGCTCCTACAATGAGCAGTTCTTC,CAIRGASGPSSYNEQFF
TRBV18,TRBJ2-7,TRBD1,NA,TGTGCCAGCTCACCGGGATGGACAGGGTCAGGCTACGAGCAGTACTTC,CASSPGWTGSGYEQYF
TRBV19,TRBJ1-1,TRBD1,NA,TGTGCCAGTAGTATAGAGGAGGGGGCGCTGAACACTGAAGCTTTCTTT,CASSIEEGALNTEAFF
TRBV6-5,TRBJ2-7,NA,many,TGTGCCAGCAGGTCGACAGACCCCCGGCAGTACTTC,CASRSTDPRQYF
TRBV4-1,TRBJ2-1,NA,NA,TGCGCCAGCAGCCAAGGTCTGGGTGGGAGCTCCTACAATGAGCAGTTCTTC,CASSQGLGGSSYNEQFF
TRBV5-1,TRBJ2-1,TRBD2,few,TGCGCCAGCAGCCGGAGGACTAGCGGGAGCCATGAGCAGTTCTTC,CASSRRTSGSHEQFF
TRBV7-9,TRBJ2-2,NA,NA,TGTGCCAGCAGCCCCCACGGTGGGGTCACCGGGGAGCTGTTTTTT,CASSPHGGVTGELFF
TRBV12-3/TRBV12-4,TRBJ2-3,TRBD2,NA,TGTGCCCGCAGTTTTGAGGGACTACTCCTTTCAAGCACAGATACGCAGTATTTT,CARSFEGLLLSSTDTQYF
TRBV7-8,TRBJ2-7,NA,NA,TGTGCCAGCAGCGCCGGGTCTCGCCTCGAGCAGTACTTC,CASSAGSRLEQYF
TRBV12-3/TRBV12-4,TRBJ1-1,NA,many,TGTGCCAGCAGTTTCGGTCCGAGGGCTTTCTTT,CASSFGPRAFF
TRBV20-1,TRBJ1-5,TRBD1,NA,TGCAGTGCCCTCCACGGCGGGACAGTGTATAGCAATCAGCCCCAGCATTTT,CSALHGGTVYSNQPQHF
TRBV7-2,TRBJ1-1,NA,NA,TGTGCCAGCACGCCAGGGGACGCTCGAAGTGGCCCTGAAGCTTTCTTT,CASTPGDARSGPEAFF
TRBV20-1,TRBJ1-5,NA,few,TGCAGTGCTAGCCCCACAGGGATTGGCAATCAGCCCCAGCATTTT,CSASPTGIGNQPQHF
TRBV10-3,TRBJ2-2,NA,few,TGTGCCATCAGTGAGGCCCCAGGGATGCGCACCGGGGAGCTGTTTTTT,CAISEAPGMRTGELFF
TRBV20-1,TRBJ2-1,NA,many,TGCAGTGCTATACGCCTGGCAGATGGTTACAATGAGCAGTTCTTC,CSAIRLADGYNEQFF
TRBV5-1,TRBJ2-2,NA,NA,TGCGCCAGCAGCTTGGGGGGCACGACGAACCCCAACACCGGGGAGCTGTTTTTT,CASSLGGTTNPNTGELFF
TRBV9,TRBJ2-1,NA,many,TGTGCCAGCAGCGTAGAGAGAGAGCAGTTCTTC,CASSVEREQFF
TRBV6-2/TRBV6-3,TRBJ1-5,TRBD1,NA,TGTGCCAGCAGTTACTTAGGGGGCTCTCAGCCCCAGCATTTT,CASSYLGGSQPQHF
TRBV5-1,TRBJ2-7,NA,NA,TGCGCCAGCAGCTCGGACGGGCTTGGCGAGCAGTACTTC,CASSSDGLGEQYF
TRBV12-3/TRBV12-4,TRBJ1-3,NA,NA,TGTGCCAGCAGTAACGCTTGGTCGAACTCTGGAAACACCATATATTTT,CASSNAWSNSGNTIYF
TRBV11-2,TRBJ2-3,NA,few,TGTGCCAGCAGCCCCATCCGCCGGGGTAGCACAGATACGCAGTATTTT,CASSPIRRGSTDTQYF
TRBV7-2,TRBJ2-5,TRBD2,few,TGTGCCAGCAGCTTGCTTGCGGGACTAGTCGAACAAGAGACCCAGTACTTC,CASSLLAGLVEQETQYF
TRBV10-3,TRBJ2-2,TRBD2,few,TGTGCCATCAGTGAGGGACTAGCGGGGTCCGGGGAGCTGTTTTTT,CAISEGLAGSGELFF
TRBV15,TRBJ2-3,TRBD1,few,TGTGCCACCAGCAGGGACAGGGCAGGCACAGATACGCAGTATTTT,CATSRDRAGTDTQYF
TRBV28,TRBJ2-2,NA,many,TGTGCCAGCACCCAACGTCCCTGGGTCAGTCGAAGGAACACCGGGGAGCTGTTTTTT,CASTQRPWVSRRNTGELFF
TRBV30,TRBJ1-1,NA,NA,TGTGCCTGGAGTCTAGCAGGGGTCGCGGCTTTCTTT,CAWSLAGVAAFF
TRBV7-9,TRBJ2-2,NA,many,TGTGCCAGCAGCTTAGATCGGACCGCCGGTACCGGGGAGCTGTTTTTT,CASSLDRTAGTGELFF
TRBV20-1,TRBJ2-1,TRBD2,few,TGCAGTGCTAGAGATAGCCTAGCGGGATTCTACAATGAGCAGTTCTTC,CSARDSLAGFYNEQFF
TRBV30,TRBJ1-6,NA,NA,TGTGCCTGGAGTTTGGACAGCCGAGGGGATTCACCCCTCCACTTT,CAWSLDSRGDSPLHF
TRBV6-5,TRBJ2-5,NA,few,TGTGCCAGCAGTTACGGGGTCGGCGGGGTCGAGACCCAGTACTTC,CASSYGVGGVETQYF
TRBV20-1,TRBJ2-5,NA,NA,TGCAGTGCTAGAGATCGGGAACCGCTCGGGACCCAGTACTTC,CSARDREPLGTQYF
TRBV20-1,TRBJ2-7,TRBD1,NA,TGCAGTGCTAGTAGCAGGGGGCTCGGTGTCTACGAGCAGTACTTC,CSASSRGLGVYEQYF
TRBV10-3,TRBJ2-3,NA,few,TGTGCCGTAAATGGGGCCGGCCTCACAGATACGCAGTATTTT,CAVNGAGLTDTQYF
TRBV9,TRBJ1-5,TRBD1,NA,TGTGCCAGCAGCGGACAGGGGCAGTGGGAGCCCCAGCATTTT,CASSGQGQWEPQHF
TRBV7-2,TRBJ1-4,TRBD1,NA,TGTGCCAGCAGCGCACGACAGGGGGCATATGAAAAACTGTTTTTT,CASSARQGAYEKLFF
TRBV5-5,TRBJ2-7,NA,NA,TGTGCCAGCAGCTCTCTTACCGGGACATACTACGAGCAGTACTTC,CASSSLTGTYYEQYF